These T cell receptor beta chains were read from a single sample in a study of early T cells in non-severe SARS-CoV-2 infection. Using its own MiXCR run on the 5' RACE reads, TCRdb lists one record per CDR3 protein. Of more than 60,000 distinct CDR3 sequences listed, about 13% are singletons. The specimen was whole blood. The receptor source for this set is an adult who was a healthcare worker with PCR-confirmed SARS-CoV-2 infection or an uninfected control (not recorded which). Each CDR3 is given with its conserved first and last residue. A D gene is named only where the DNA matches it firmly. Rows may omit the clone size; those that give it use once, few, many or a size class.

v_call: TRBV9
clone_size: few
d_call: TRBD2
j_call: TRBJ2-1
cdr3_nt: TGTGCCAGCAGCGCCTTCCAGGTGGTAGCGGGCAATGAGCAGTTCTTC
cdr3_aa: CASSAFQVVAGNEQFF

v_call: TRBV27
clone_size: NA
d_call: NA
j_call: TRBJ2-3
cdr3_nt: TGTGCCAGCAGCAGCAACACGTATACGCAGTATTTT
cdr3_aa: CASSSNTYTQYF

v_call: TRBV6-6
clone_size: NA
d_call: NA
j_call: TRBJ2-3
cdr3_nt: TGTGCCAGCAGCTATCCCCAGGATACGCAGTATTTT
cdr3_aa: CASSYPQDTQYF

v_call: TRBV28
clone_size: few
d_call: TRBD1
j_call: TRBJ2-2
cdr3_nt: TGTGCCAGCAGTTTGACAGGGAAGGGGACCGGGGAGCTGTTTTTT
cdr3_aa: CASSLTGKGTGELFF

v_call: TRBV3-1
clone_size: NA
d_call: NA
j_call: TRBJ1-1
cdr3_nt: TGTGCCTGCGGGGGGGACACTGAAGCTTTCTTT
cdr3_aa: CACGGDTEAFF

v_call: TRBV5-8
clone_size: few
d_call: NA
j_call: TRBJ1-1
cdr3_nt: TGTGCCAGCAGCACCCGACAGGCGACATGGGCTGAAGCTTTCTTT
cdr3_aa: CASSTRQATWAEAFF

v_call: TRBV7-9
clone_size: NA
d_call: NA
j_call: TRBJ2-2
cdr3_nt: TGTGCCAGCACCTTGTCCGTCACCGGGGAGCTGTTTTTT
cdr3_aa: CASTLSVTGELFF

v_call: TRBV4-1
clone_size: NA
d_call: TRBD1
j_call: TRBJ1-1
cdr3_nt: TGCGCCAGCAGCCCTAGGGTCGACAGGGCGAACACTGAAGCTTTCTTT
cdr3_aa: CASSPRVDRANTEAFF

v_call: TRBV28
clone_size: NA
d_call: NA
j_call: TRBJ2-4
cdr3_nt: TGTGCCAGCAGCCCCAGGGGGGAGGGGAGGAACATTCAGTACTTC
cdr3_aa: CASSPRGEGRNIQYF

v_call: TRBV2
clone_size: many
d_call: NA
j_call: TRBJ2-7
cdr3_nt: TGTGCCAGCATTATGGACTCAGCCTACGAGCAGTACTTC
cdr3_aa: CASIMDSAYEQYF

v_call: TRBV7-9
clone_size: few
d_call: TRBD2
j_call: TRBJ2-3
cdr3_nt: TGTGCCAGCACCCATACTAGCGGCGATACGCAGTATTTT
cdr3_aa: CASTHTSGDTQYF

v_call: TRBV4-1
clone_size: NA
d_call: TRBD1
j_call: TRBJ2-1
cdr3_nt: TGCGCCAGCAGCCAGGTCCCGGGACAGGGGAGTGAGCAGTTCTTC
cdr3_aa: CASSQVPGQGSEQFF

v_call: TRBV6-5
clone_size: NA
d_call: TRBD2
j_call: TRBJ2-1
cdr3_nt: TGTGCCAGCAGACACTCCGGGGGGGGCAATGAGCAGTTCTTC
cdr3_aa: CASRHSGGGNEQFF

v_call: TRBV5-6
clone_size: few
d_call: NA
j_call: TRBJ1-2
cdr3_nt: TGTGCCAGCAGCTTGTATCCGGGACATTATGGCTACACCTTC
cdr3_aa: CASSLYPGHYGYTF

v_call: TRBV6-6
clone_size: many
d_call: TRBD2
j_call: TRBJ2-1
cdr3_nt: TGTGCCACCTTGGCGGGGGGGGAGAGAAATGAGCAGTTCTTC
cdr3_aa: CATLAGGERNEQFF

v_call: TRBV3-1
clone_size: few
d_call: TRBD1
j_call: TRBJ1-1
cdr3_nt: TGTGCCAGCAGCCCTCTACCGACAGGGGTGAGCACTGAAGCTTTCTTT
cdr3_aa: CASSPLPTGVSTEAFF

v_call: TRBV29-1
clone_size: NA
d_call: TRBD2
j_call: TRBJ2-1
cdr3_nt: TGCAGCGTTACGGGAGGAGGGTCCGGTGAGCAGTTCTTC
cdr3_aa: CSVTGGGSGEQFF

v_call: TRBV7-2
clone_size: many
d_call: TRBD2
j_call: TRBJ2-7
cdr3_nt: TGTGCCAGCAGCTTAGTACTAGCGGGAGGCTCACACCTCTACGAGCAGTACTTC
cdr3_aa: CASSLVLAGGSHLYEQYF

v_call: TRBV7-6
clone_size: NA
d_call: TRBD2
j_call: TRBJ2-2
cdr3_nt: TGTGCCAGCAGCCCCCGGCTAGCGGGAGTTATAAGCACCGGGGAGCTGTTTTTT
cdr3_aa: CASSPRLAGVISTGELFF

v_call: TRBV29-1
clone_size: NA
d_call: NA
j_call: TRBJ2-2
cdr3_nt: TGCAGCGTTGCCATCCGACAGAGCACCGGGGAGCTGTTTTTT
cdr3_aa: CSVAIRQSTGELFF

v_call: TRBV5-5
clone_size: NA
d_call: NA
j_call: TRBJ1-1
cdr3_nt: TGTGCCAGCAGCCCGTCGTGGGGGCAGGGAACTGAAGCTTTCTTT
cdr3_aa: CASSPSWGQGTEAFF

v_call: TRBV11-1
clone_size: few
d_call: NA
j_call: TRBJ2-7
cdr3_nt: TGTGCCAGCAGCCCCATTTACGCATTGCAGCAGTACTTC
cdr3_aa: CASSPIYALQQYF

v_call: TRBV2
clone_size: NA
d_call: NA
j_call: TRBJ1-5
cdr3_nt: TGTGCCAGCGGTCAGCCCCAGCATTTT
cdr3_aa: CASGQPQHF

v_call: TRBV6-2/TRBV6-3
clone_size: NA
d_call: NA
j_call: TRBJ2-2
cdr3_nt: TGTGCCAGCAAAAAGTTATCGTCTTACACCGGGGAGCTGTTTTTT
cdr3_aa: CASKKLSSYTGELFF

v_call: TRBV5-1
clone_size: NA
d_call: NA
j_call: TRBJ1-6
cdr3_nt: TGCGCCAGCAGCGTCGGGACGGCCTATAATTCACCCCTCCACTTT
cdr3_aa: CASSVGTAYNSPLHF

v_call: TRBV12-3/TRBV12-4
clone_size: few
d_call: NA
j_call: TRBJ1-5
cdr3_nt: TGTGCCAGCAGTTCCACAGGGAGGGTTCAGCCCCAGCATTTT
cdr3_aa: CASSSTGRVQPQHF

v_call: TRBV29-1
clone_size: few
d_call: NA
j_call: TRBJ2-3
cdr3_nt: TGCAGCGTGGACTCCGGGGATACGCAGTATTTT
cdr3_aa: CSVDSGDTQYF

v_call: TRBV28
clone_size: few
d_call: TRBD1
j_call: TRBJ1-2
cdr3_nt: TGTGCCAGCAGCCAAGGGACAGGCGGTGGCTACACCTTC
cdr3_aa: CASSQGTGGGYTF

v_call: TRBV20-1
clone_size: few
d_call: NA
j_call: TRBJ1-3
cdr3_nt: TGCAGTGCTAAGGGACCGAACTCTGGAAACACCATATATTTT
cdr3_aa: CSAKGPNSGNTIYF

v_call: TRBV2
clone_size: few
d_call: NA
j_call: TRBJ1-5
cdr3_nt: TGTGCCAGCAGATCCACAGGGCTCAATCAGCCCCAGCATTTT
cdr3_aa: CASRSTGLNQPQHF

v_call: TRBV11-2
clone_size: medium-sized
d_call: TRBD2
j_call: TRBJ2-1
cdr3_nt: TGTGCCAGCAGCTTAGTTGCCGGGAGGGCCCTCTACAATGAGCAGTTCTTC
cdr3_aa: CASSLVAGRALYNEQFF

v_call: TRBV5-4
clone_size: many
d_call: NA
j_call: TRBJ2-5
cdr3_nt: TGTGCCAGCAGCTTGATTGGCGGCCAAGAGACCCAGTACTTC
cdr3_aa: CASSLIGGQETQYF

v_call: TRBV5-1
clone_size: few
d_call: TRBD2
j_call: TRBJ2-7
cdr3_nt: TGCGCCAGCAGCTTGGGTAGCGGGAGCTACGAGCAGTACTTC
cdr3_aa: CASSLGSGSYEQYF

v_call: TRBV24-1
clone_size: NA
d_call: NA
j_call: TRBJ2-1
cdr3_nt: TGTGCCACCAGTGAGTCCCCGGGGACCTACAATGAGCAGTTCTTC
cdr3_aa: CATSESPGTYNEQFF

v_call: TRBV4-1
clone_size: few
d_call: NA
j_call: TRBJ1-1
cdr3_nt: TGCGCCACAGAAAACACGGGAGGCACTGAAGCTTTCTTT
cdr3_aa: CATENTGGTEAFF

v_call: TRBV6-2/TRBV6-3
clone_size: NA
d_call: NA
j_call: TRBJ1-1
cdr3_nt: TGTGCCAGCAGTCGAACAAGGCATGGGGCTTTCTTT
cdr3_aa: CASSRTRHGAFF

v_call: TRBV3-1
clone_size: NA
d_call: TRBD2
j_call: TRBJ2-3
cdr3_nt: TGTGCCAGCAGCCCCTCACTAGCGGCGGGGAGTACGCAGTATTTT
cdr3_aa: CASSPSLAAGSTQYF

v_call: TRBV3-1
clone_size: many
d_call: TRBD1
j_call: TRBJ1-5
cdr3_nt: TGTGCCAGCAGCCAGGGGACAGGGGGCATGCAGCCCCAGCATTTT
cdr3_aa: CASSQGTGGMQPQHF

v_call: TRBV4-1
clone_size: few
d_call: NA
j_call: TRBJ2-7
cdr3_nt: TGCGCCAGCAGCCAAGTTGGGGATCCTCCCTACGAGCAGTACTTC
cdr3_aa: CASSQVGDPPYEQYF